What follows are 5 T cell receptor beta chains derived from one specimen sequenced in a study of T-cell memory formation after mild COVID-19. TCRdb called the 5' RACE reads again in MiXCR, with one record for every CDR3 protein. This sample carries tens of thousands of distinct CDR3 sequences, about 13% of them seen once, and the ten largest clones take about a quarter. Sequencing input: PBMCs or a T cell subset sorted from them (not recorded which). All receptors come from an adult woman who had mild COVID-19 (a few samples of this study predate the infection). Cell type and time point are not known.

The table lists this clonotype with a few counts. The V call is TRBV7-3, the J call TRBJ2-1, with D possibly called TRBD1 or TRBD2 (5 bases each). There are 16 residues in the CDR3. Trimming shortened V by 2 bases and J by 7 bases, and 18 bases separated the two germline ends. Looked up from germline, CDR1 is SGHTA and CDR2 is FQGTGA. CDR3 sequence: CASSLYKGLGRNEQFF. CDR3 coding DNA: TGTGCCAGCAGCTTATATAAGGGTTTGGGACGAAATGAGCAGTTCTTC.

The rearrangement uses TRBV12-3 or TRBV12-4 and TRBJ1-2, with a possible D match to TRBD1 (6 bases). The length of the CDR3 is 13 residues. V was cut by 6 bases and J by 7 bases, with 15 bases left in between. The CDR3 loop reads CASSPALQGGYTF. The CDR3 DNA reads as TGTGCCAGCAGCCCAGCCCTACAGGGTGGCTACACCTTC.

This clonotype was recorded a few times. V and J are TRBV7-6 and TRBJ2-1; either TRBD1 or TRBD2 may supply D (5 bases each). CDR3 length: 15 amino acids. Trimming cost V 5 bases and J 8 bases, with 19 bases left between them. Germline-derived CDR1 and CDR2 are SGHVS and FNYEAQ. The DNA of the CDR3 is TGTGCCAGCAGCCCTAGCCTGGCAGGGTCAGATGAGCAGTTCTTC. Its translation: CASSPSLAGSDEQFF.

With respect to this clonotype: A much larger clone sits a single nucleotide away, making a read error possible. CDR3 amino acids: CASSAGTSTDTQYF. CDR3 sequence (DNA): TGTGCCAGCAGCGCCGGGACTAGCACAGATACGCAGTATTTT. This chain links TRBV9 with TRBJ2-3; D is possibly TRBD2 (6 bases). This CDR3 comprises 14 residues. Trimming stripped 3 bases from V and 0 bases from J, with 8 bases between. The germline V gene has CDR1 SGDLS and CDR2 YYNGEE.

In its sample, this clonotype was seen many times. The chain joins TRBV19 to TRBJ2-7, with 7 bases fitting TRBD2. This CDR3 contains 14 residues. CDR1 and CDR2 (germline): LNHDA, SQIVND (reference sequence). The V segment lost 3 bases and the J segment 2 bases; nucleotides outside the gene matches: 4. The CDR3 nucleotides are TGTGCCAGTAGTATCCAAGCGGGGCCCTACGAGCAGTACTTC. Residues: CASSIQAGPYEQYF.